This entry concerns a single T cell receptor beta chain. Its target is unknown. A much larger clone lies a single base off, so this may be a read error. With a J-beta primer mix and a sample-barcoded 5' primer, a second PCR ran about 7 to 12 cycles. TCRdb reprocessed the 5' RACE reads with MiXCR, giving one entry per CDR3 protein. The profile shows 750,000 to 950,000 distinct CDR3 sequences, about 48% of them singletons. This specimen belongs to a study of blood T cells in healthy people across ages. Study results and limitations: Estimates of total diversity, which came from one million sequenced T cells, were considered to be underestimates.

This CDR3 contains 15 residues. Germline V lookup: CDR1 DFQATT, CDR2 SNEGSKA (reference sequence). The junction had 13 bases not matched to a gene; V was cut back by 1 base and J by 12 bases. This receptor was obtained from a man older than 75 in good health. Sequenced input: blood. The chain recombines TRBV20-1 with TRBJ2-4; 9 nucleotides agree with TRBD2. CDR3 in DNA: TGCAGTGCTAGAGGGGGGCTAGCGGGAAAAAACGATCAGTACTTC. It specifies CSARGGLAGKNDQYF.